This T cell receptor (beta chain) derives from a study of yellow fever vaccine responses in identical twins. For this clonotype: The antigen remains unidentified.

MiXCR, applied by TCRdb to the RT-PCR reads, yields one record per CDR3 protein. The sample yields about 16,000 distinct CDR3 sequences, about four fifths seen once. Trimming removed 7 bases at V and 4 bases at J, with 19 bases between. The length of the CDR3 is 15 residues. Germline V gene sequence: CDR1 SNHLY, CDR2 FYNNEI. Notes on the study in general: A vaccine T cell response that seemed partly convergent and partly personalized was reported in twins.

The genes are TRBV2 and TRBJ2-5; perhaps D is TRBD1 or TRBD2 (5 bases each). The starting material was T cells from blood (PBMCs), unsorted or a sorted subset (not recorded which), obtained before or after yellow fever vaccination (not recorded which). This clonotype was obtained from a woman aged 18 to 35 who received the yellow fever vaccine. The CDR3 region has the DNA TGTGCCAGCACCCCAAACGGGGCTCCGGGAGAGACCCAGTACTTC. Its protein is CASTPNGAPGETQYF.